The rows below give T cell receptor beta chains drawn from one sample of a study of neurological immune-mediated disorders. Using its own MiXCR run on the 5' RACE reads, TCRdb lists one record per CDR3 protein. The sample consists of about 57,000 distinct CDR3 sequences, around 10% of them appearing once. Sequencing input: PBMCs. These receptor sequences come from a male donor with HTLV-1-associated myelopathy (HAM/TSP). The CDR3 runs from the conserved cysteine through the conserved F or W. The D gene is left open where the match is weak. Rows may omit the clone size; those that give it use once, few, many or a size class.

j_call d_call clone_size v_call cdr3_nt cdr3_aa
TRBJ2-5 . many TRBV5-1 TGCGCCAGCAGCTTCGGAGGGGGGAAGGAGACCCAGTACTTC CASSFGGGKETQYF
TRBJ2-7 . . TRBV5-6 TGTGCCAGCAGAGGCCGGGACAACTACGAGCAGTACTTC CASRGRDNYEQYF
TRBJ2-5 . many TRBV7-2 TGTGCCAGCAGCTTAGGTTCCCGGGGGGAGACCCAGTACTTC CASSLGSRGETQYF
TRBJ1-1 . many TRBV2 TGTGCCAGCCCCCGGACGGGATTTAGCGGCGCCACTGAAGCTTTCTTT CASPRTGFSGATEAFF
TRBJ2-2 . . TRBV6-5 TGTGCCAGCAGTCTATCCAGACAGATAACCGGGGAGCTGTTTTTT CASSLSRQITGELFF
TRBJ2-3 . many TRBV20-1 TGCAGTGCTAGTCGGGGACCCAGCACAGATACGCAGTATTTT CSASRGPSTDTQYF
TRBJ1-5 . many TRBV6-2/TRBV6-3 TGTGCCAGCAGTTACTCGACCCCTGCGCAGCCCCAGCATTTT CASSYSTPAQPQHF
TRBJ2-3 . many TRBV7-3 TGTGCCAGCAGCTCAACCACAGATACGCAGTATTTT CASSSTTDTQYF
TRBJ2-1 . . TRBV20-1 TGCAGTGGAAGGGGCGGGTGGAGGGTGAATGAGCAGTTCTTC CSGRGGWRVNEQFF
TRBJ1-5 TRBD1 . TRBV6-2/TRBV6-3 TGTGCCAGCATTTACTCGAAAGTTACAGGGGTCCTCAATCAGCCCCAGCATTTT CASIYSKVTGVLNQPQHF
TRBJ2-5 TRBD1 . TRBV15 TGTGCCACCAGCAGGTTACTCGGGACAGGTCAAGAGACCCAGTACTTC CATSRLLGTGQETQYF
TRBJ2-2 . many TRBV10-3 TGTGCCATCAGTGAGTCGAGTGGAGAAGGGGAGCTGTTTTTT CAISESSGEGELFF
TRBJ1-5 . many TRBV10-3 TGTGCCATCAGTGAGTCGTTACTGGGGGATCAGCCCCAGCATTTT CAISESLLGDQPQHF
TRBJ1-5 TRBD1 many TRBV5-1 TGCGCCAGCAGCTTGGGCAGGGGGCTGGGGCCCCAGCATTTT CASSLGRGLGPQHF
TRBJ1-1 . many TRBV6-2/TRBV6-3 TGTGCCAGCAGACCCGGGGTGAAGGGCACTGAAGCTTTCTTT CASRPGVKGTEAFF
TRBJ1-3 . many TRBV12-3/TRBV12-4 TGTGCCAGCAGTTTAAGGGGTAATCTCGCTGGAAACACCATATATTTT CASSLRGNLAGNTIYF
TRBJ1-2 . many TRBV10-3 TGTGCCATCAGTGAGTCTAGCACAGGGAACTATGGCTACACCTTC CAISESSTGNYGYTF
TRBJ2-3 . . TRBV2 TGTGTCGCCCCGCGAGGGGGGTCTAGCACAGATACGCAGTATTTT CVAPRGGSSTDTQYF
TRBJ2-5 . many TRBV30 TGTGCCTGGATCCCCCGGGACCGAGAGACCCAGTACTTC CAWIPRDRETQYF
TRBJ2-7 . many TRBV20-1 TGCAGTGCGAGACTCTTTTCCGGGGGCTACGAGCAGTACTTC CSARLFSGGYEQYF
TRBJ2-5 . many TRBV7-9 TGTGCCAGCAGCTTAGTGCGATCCCTCTGGGAGACCCAGTACTTC CASSLVRSLWETQYF
TRBJ2-5 . . TRBV3-1 TGTGCCAGCAGCCTATCCCTAGCGACCCAGTACTTC CASSLSLATQYF
TRBJ1-2 . many TRBV6-5 TGTGCCAGCAGTTACTCGTCCTGGCACTATGGCTACACCTTC CASSYSSWHYGYTF
TRBJ2-5 . many TRBV20-1 TGCAGTGCTAGACCCGGGACAGAGACCCAGTACTTC CSARPGTETQYF
TRBJ2-3 . many TRBV7-9 TGTGCCAGCAGCGCCACCCGGGACTTCTCCGATACGCAGTATTTT CASSATRDFSDTQYF
TRBJ2-3 . many TRBV5-6 TGTGCCAGCAGCTTACCCAGCGGCGATACGCAGTATTTT CASSLPSGDTQYF